Below, 7 T cell receptor beta chains from the same sample are listed, as sequenced in a study of CD8 T cells in Susac syndrome (dated by TCRdb to about 2019). The receptor library was made with the immunoSEQ multiplex PCR assay. RNA was extracted using the RNeasy kit, and about 0.45 to 1 microgram was reverse transcribed with random hexamers. Using fastp trimming at Q25 and MiXCR clonotype assembly, TCRdb reanalyzed the public sequencing data and kept in-frame beta chains. A single entry per CDR3 protein holds the most common genes and DNA from its merged rows. The sample contains about 150,000 distinct CDR3 sequences, nearly 97% of them found a single time. The ten biggest clones cover roughly 0.16% of the sample. Sample: CD8+ T cells from PBMCs. Source of these receptors: a human donor with multiple sclerosis.

This clonotype was counted a few times. The rearrangement links TRBV20-1 to TRBJ1-1, with D maybe TRBD1 (5 bases). In germline, CDR1 is DFQATT, CDR2 SNEGSKA (reference sequence). The CDR3 length is 12 residues. The V end was cut by 0 bases, the J end by 4 bases, with 6 bases between. CDR3 sequence reads: CSARDGGTEAFF. The CDR3 coding sequence is TGCAGTGCTAGAGATGGGGGCACTGAAGCTTTCTTT.

The genes are TRBV20-1 and TRBJ2-3; D gene unclear. CDR1 and CDR2 from the germline V gene are DFQATT and SNEGSKA (reference sequence). The ends were cut back, 7 bases at V and 4 bases at J, with 12 bases in the middle. This CDR3 is built from 12 residues. As DNA, the CDR3 is TGCAGTGGGGTGGGATCGGCAGATACGCAGTATTTT. Translating it yields CSGVGSADTQYF.

The chain is built from TRBV5-1 and TRBJ1-2; the match to TRBD1 covers 8 bases. CDR3 length: 14 residues. V gave up 2 bases and J gave up 6 bases; unmatched junction bases: 6. Germline CDR1 is SGHRS and CDR2 is YFSETQ. The CDR3 DNA reads TGCGCCAGCAGCTTCGAACAGGGGGGCCATGGCTACACCTTC. Translation gives CASSFEQGGHGYTF.

The chain couples TRBV19 to TRBJ1-1; the D gene is possibly TRBD1 (5 bases). V lost 6 bases, J lost 0 bases, and 14 bases lay in between. The V gene's germline CDR1 is LNHDA and CDR2 SQIVND (reference sequence). This CDR3 is 15 amino acids long. CDR3 sequence reads: CASSGGDVLNTEAFF. In DNA form, the CDR3 reads TGTGCCAGTAGCGGGGGGGACGTATTGAACACTGAAGCTTTCTTT.

CDR3 sequence (DNA): TGTGCCAGCAGTGACTTGGGGGGCCGCGGGGAGACCCAGTACTTC. This encodes CASSDLGGRGETQYF. This sequence joins TRBV2 and TRBJ2-5; D tentatively reads TRBD1 or TRBD2 (6 bases each). V lost 3 bases and J lost 5, with 16 bases in between. This CDR3 comprises 15 residues. CDR1 and CDR2 from the germline V gene are SNHLY and FYNNEI.

The chain combines TRBV30 with TRBJ1-1; D ambiguous. The V and J ends lost 2 bases and 12 bases respectively, with 10 bases between them. The V gene's germline CDR1 is GTSNPN and CDR2 SVGIG (reference sequence). The CDR3 contains 10 residues. The CDR3 nucleotides are TGTGCCTGGAGTCGGATGGAACCTTTCTTT. Residues: CAWSRMEPFF.

The rearrangement links TRBV30 to TRBJ2-3, with 8 bases aligning to TRBD2. The CDR3 is made up of 15 amino acids. Unmatched junction bases numbered 6, after V lost 4 bases and J lost 0 bases. The germline CDR1 and CDR2 sequences are GTSNPN and SVGIG (reference sequence). The CDR3 coding sequence is TGTGCCTGGATCTCTAGCGGGCAAAGCACAGATACGCAGTATTTT. Translation: CAWISSGQSTDTQYF.